What follows are 3 T cell receptor beta chains derived from one specimen sequenced in a study of T cells after yellow fever vaccination. MiXCR, run by TCRdb on the 5' RACE reads, gives a single entry per CDR3 protein. Of about 310,000 distinct CDR3 sequences listed, 3.6% are singletons. The specimen was PBMCs, collected on the day of the yellow fever booster vaccination. These receptors all come from a man between 18 and 35 years old who received the YFV17D yellow fever vaccine.

This clonotype was counted at least ten times. This chain uses TRBV15 with TRBJ1-5; possibly TRBD1 for D (6 bases). V was shortened by 5 bases and J by 4 bases, with 24 bases between the two germline ends. The germline V gene encodes CDR1 LNHNV and CDR2 YYDKDF (reference sequence). CDR3 length: 18 amino acids. CDR3 protein: CATSLAARGGGRNQPQHF. The CDR3 bases are TGTGCCACCAGCCTTGCGGCGCGGGGAGGGGGAAGGAATCAGCCCCAGCATTTT.

A few counts support this clonotype. The V and J genes are TRBV4-1 and TRBJ2-5; 16 bases fit TRBD2. The CDR3 has 17 amino acids. V was clipped by 4 bases and J by 5 bases; unmatched bases: 7. Germline V gives CDR1 MGHRA, CDR2 YSYEKL. CDR3: CASSRGTSGGAEETQYF. The CDR3 DNA is TGCGCCAGCAGCCGTGGGACTAGCGGGGGGGCGGAGGAGACCCAGTACTTC.

This clonotype was seen a few times. The V call is TRBV28, the J call TRBJ2-5; 10 bases match TRBD1. The CDR3 covers 15 residues. The ends lost 5 bases at V and 5 bases at J; junction bases unmatched: 8. Germline V gene sequence: CDR1 MDHEN, CDR2 SYDVKM. The CDR3 nucleotides read TGTGCCAGCAGTCCCCACCAGGACAGGGGGGAGACCCAGTACTTC. Encoded protein: CASSPHQDRGETQYF.